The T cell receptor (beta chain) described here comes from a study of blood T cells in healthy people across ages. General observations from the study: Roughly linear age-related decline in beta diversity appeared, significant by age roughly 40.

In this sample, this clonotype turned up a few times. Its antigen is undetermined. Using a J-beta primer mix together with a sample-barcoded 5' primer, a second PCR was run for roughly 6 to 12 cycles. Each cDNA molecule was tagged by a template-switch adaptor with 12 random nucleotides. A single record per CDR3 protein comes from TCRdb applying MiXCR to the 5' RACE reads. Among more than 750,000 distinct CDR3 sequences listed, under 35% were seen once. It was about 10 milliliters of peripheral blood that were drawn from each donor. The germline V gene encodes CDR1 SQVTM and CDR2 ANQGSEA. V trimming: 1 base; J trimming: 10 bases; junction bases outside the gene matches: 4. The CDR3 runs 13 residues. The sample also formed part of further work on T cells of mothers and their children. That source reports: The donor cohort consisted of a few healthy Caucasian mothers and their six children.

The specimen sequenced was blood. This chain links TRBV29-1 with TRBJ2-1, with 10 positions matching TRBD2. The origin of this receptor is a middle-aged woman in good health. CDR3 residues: CSVEVRAGGEQFF. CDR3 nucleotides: TGCAGCGTTGAAGTAAGAGCGGGGGGGGAGCAGTTCTTC.